The 28 T cell receptor beta chains reported below all come from one sample, sequenced in a study of T cell changes during pregnancy in multiple sclerosis. Only in-frame clones appear in the TCRdb table, and some are missing; sequencing was by immunoSEQ multiplex PCR. The table records approximately 30,000 clones, roughly 90% of them present only once. Sequenced here: CD8+ T cells from peripheral blood mononuclear cells, sampled in the second trimester of pregnancy. Receptors were obtained from a female donor with multiple sclerosis, enrolled in a pregnancy study.

The rearrangement uses TRBV19 and TRBJ1-1; 7 bases line up with TRBD1. CDR3 length equals 15 residues. V was pared by 8 bases and J by 4 bases, with 13 bases of the junction left unmatched. Germline V lookup: CDR1 LNHDA, CDR2 SQIVND (reference sequence). CDR3 sequence (DNA): TGTGCCAGTTCTTGGGGAGACAGGGTGGGCACTGAAGCTTTCTTT. Translating it yields CASSWGDRVGTEAFF. The variable domain in full, completed from reference TRBV19 and TRBJ1-1, reads DGGITQSPKYLFRKEGQNVTLSCEQNLNHDAMYWYRQDPGQGLRLIYYSQIVNDFQKGDIAEGYSVSREKKESFPLTVTSAQKNPTAFYLCASSWGDRVGTEAFFGQGTRLTVV.

The V gene is TRBV4-1, the J gene TRBJ2-3, with 11 bases fitting TRBD2. The V gene's germline CDR1 is MGHRA and CDR2 YSYEKL. This CDR3 contains 14 residues. V dropped 10 bases and J dropped 0; count of bases not matched to a gene: 3. The CDR3 loop reads CATRLAGSTDTQYF. DNA of the CDR3: TGCGCCACCCGACTAGCGGGGAGCACAGATACGCAGTATTTT.

The chain carries TRBV2 and TRBJ2-7; D perhaps matches TRBD1 (5 bases). The length of the CDR3 is 12 residues. V gave up 5 bases and J gave up 5 bases, with 10 bases separating them. CDR1 SNHLY and CDR2 FYNNEI come from the germline V gene. This chain's CDR3 is CASSPDSDEQYF. The CDR3 nucleotides are TGTGCCAGCAGTCCTGACAGTGACGAGCAGTACTTC.

The chain combines TRBV30 with TRBJ1-1, with D perhaps TRBD1 (5 bases). With 5 bases removed from V and 4 bases from J, the gap between germline ends came to 26 bases. This CDR3 comprises 17 residues. Germline V gene data show CDR1 as GTSNPN and CDR2 as SVGIG (reference sequence). Here the CDR3 reads CAWWGYSAGGKGTEAFF. Written as DNA, the CDR3 is TGTGCCTGGTGGGGATACAGCGCGGGGGGGAAGGGCACTGAAGCTTTCTTT.

V gene TRBV7-9 combines with J gene TRBJ1-3; unclear D gene. Germline V gene lookup returns CDR1 SEHNR and CDR2 FQNEAQ (reference sequence). This CDR3 spans 14 amino acids. With 5 bases removed from V and 0 bases from J, the gap between germline ends came to 8 bases. CDR3 amino acids: CASSPGSSGNTIYF. CDR3 DNA: TGTGCCAGCAGCCCAGGAAGCTCTGGAAACACCATATATTTT.

The J gene is TRBJ2-1, the V gene TRBV27; D is undetermined. Trimming cost V 0 bases and J 0 bases, with 6 bases left between them. Looked up from germline, CDR1 is MNHEY and CDR2 is SMNVEV (reference sequence). The CDR3 is 15 residues long. CDR3 residues: CASSLSVSSYNEQFF. The CDR3 bases are TGTGCCAGCAGTTTATCGGTTAGCTCCTACAATGAGCAGTTCTTC.

The chain joins TRBV4-1 to TRBJ2-1; the D is unclear. V dropped 2 bases and J dropped 6 bases, with 8 bases sitting between them. CDR3 size: 13 residues. Germline CDR1 MGHRA, CDR2 YSYEKL. CDR3 protein: CASSQSPLNEQFF. The DNA of the CDR3 is TGCGCCAGCAGCCAAAGCCCCCTCAATGAGCAGTTCTTC.

The rearrangement uses TRBV7-8 and TRBJ2-3, with a possible D match to TRBD2 (7 bases). There are 17 residues in the CDR3. V was cut by 5 bases and J by 3 bases, with 21 bases left in between. Per germline, CDR1 SGHVS and CDR2 FQNEAQ. CDR3 nucleotides: TGTGCCAGCAGCCCGGTGCCCTCCGGGGGGCCTACAGATACGCAGTATTTT. This codes for CASSPVPSGGPTDTQYF.

The chain couples TRBV9 to TRBJ1-2, with unresolved D. The V end was cut by 2 bases, the J end by 5 bases, with 10 bases between. The V gene's germline CDR1 is SGDLS and CDR2 YYNGEE. This CDR3 contains 13 residues. Here the CDR3 reads CASSVSGSYGYTF. DNA for the CDR3: TGTGCCAGCAGCGTCTCGGGGTCATATGGCTACACCTTC. Full variable domain (outside the CDR3, taken from reference TRBV9 and TRBJ1-2): DSGVTQTPKHLITATGQRVTLRCSPRSGDLSVYWYQQSLDQGLQFLIQYYNGEERAKGNILERFSAQQFPDLHSELNLSSLELGDSALYFCASSVSGSYGYTFGSGTRLTVV.

The chain carries TRBV10-3 and TRBJ1-2, with 10 bases lining up with TRBD1. CDR3 length equals 15 residues. V was pared by 0 bases and J by 6 bases, with 4 bases of the junction left unmatched. The germline V gene encodes CDR1 ENHRY and CDR2 SYGVKD. The CDR3: CAISESTGGYHGYTF. In nucleotides, the CDR3 is TGTGCCATCAGTGAGTCGACAGGGGGCTATCATGGCTACACCTTC.

The CDR3 DNA reads as TGTGCCAGCATTTCAGGCCACTACGAGCAGTACTTC. It codes for CASISGHYEQYF. The chain recombines TRBV6-1 with TRBJ2-7; D is unclear. CDR3 length: 12 residues. Germline V gives CDR1 MNHNS, CDR2 SASEGT. The V and J ends lost 7 bases and 3 bases respectively, with 10 bases between them.

The chain combines TRBV5-4 with TRBJ2-1, with 8 nucleotides matching TRBD2. Germline V gene sequence: CDR1 SGHNT, CDR2 YYREEE (reference sequence). Trimming removed 4 bases from V and 8 bases from J; junction bases left unmatched: 8. This CDR3 is 14 amino acids long. CDR3 in amino acids: CASSHTSGPDEQFF. CDR3 DNA: TGTGCCAGCAGCCACACTAGCGGCCCCGATGAGCAGTTCTTC.

This chain joins TRBV6-6 and TRBJ2-2; possible D gene TRBD1, 7 bases. Germline-derived CDR1 and CDR2 are MNHNY and SVGAGI (reference sequence). V was shortened by 7 bases and J by 5 bases, with 11 bases between the two germline ends. CDR3 length equals 13 residues. CDR3 DNA sequence: TGTGCCAGCAACCAGGGGGGAACCGGGGAGCTGTTTTTT. Translated: CASNQGGTGELFF.

The V gene is TRBV5-1, the J gene TRBJ2-7; 7 nucleotides agree with TRBD1. CDR3 length: 15 amino acids. Germline CDR1 SGHRS, CDR2 YFSETQ. The V gene end was trimmed by 4 bases and the J gene end by 4 bases; junction bases not matched to a gene: 11. CDR3 region: CASSDRDSYRYEQYF. In DNA form, the CDR3 reads TGCGCCAGCAGCGACCGGGACAGCTATCGATACGAGCAGTACTTC. The whole variable domain, filled in from reference TRBV5-1 and TRBJ2-7, reads KAGVTQTPRYLIKTRGQQVTLSCSPISGHRSVSWYQQTPGQGLQFLFEYFSETQRNKGNFPGRFSGRQFSNSRSEMNVSTLELGDSALYLCASSDRDSYRYEQYFGPGTRLTVT.

Notes on this clone: Other DNA variants within this sample encode the same CDR3. V gene TRBV5-6 combines with J gene TRBJ1-1, with D perhaps matching TRBD1 (5 bases). This CDR3 contains 12 residues. Trimming took off 4 bases at V and 3 bases at J, with 7 bases between the two ends. Germline CDR1 is SGHDT and CDR2 is YYEEEE. The CDR3 loop reads CASSQGDTEAFF. The CDR3 bases are TGTGCCAGCAGCCAAGGGGACACTGAAGCTTTCTTT.

The chain is built from TRBV27 and TRBJ1-1; D uncertain. Germline V gene lookup returns CDR1 MNHEY and CDR2 SMNVEV (reference sequence). Trimming stripped 6 bases from V and 4 bases from J, with 12 bases between. The CDR3 has 13 amino acids. CDR3 protein: CASSPTLVTEAFF. The CDR3 nucleotides are TGTGCCAGCAGCCCAACTCTGGTCACTGAAGCTTTCTTT.

V and J are TRBV7-9 and TRBJ2-2; D not resolved. V shed 5 bases and J shed 1 base, with 8 bases lying between them. Looked up from germline, CDR1 is SEHNR and CDR2 is FQNEAQ (reference sequence). The CDR3 covers 14 residues. CDR3 sequence: CASSLLGNTGELFF. The CDR3 DNA is TGTGCCAGCAGCCTCCTCGGGAACACCGGGGAGCTGTTTTTT.

The gene calls are TRBV7-9 and TRBJ1-4; 7 positions agree with TRBD1. The CDR3 extends over 16 amino acids. V lost 6 bases and J lost 6; bases outside the gene matches: 13. Germline V gene data show CDR1 as SEHNR and CDR2 as FQNEAQ (reference sequence). The DNA of the CDR3 is TGTGCCAGCAGAAAGGGACGGACAGGAAGGCATGAAAAACTGTTTTTT. The encoded protein is CASRKGRTGRHEKLFF.

The chain carries TRBV4-3 and TRBJ2-7, with a tentative D call TRBD2 (7 bases). Trimming removed 0 bases at V and 3 bases at J, with 21 bases between. The length of the CDR3 is 18 residues. CDR1 and CDR2 from the germline V gene are LGHNA and YSLEER. CDR3 residues: CASSQEGTLGGGGYEQYF. CDR3 nucleotide sequence: TGCGCCAGCAGCCAAGAAGGAACGTTAGGAGGGGGGGGCTACGAGCAGTACTTC.

The chain uses TRBV7-9 and TRBJ1-1; D gene uncertain. Trimming stripped 0 bases from V and 0 bases from J, with 14 bases between. Looked up from germline, CDR1 is SEHNR and CDR2 is FQNEAQ (reference sequence). This CDR3 spans 17 amino acids. CDR3 DNA sequence: TGTGCCAGCAGCTTAGCGCCCGGCGGTTCCTTGAACACTGAAGCTTTCTTT. Translation gives CASSLAPGGSLNTEAFF.

V and J are TRBV2 and TRBJ2-7, with TRBD1 matching over 9 bases. V was pared by 10 bases and J by 6 bases, with 22 bases of the junction left unmatched. Germline CDR1 is SNHLY and CDR2 is FYNNEI. This CDR3 spans 17 amino acids. The CDR3 region has the DNA TGTGCCACCTACCGAGTCCTCCTTGGACAGGGGAGGGGCGAGCAGTACTTC. Its translation is CATYRVLLGQGRGEQYF. The variable domain in full, completed from reference TRBV2 and TRBJ2-7, reads EPEVTQTPSHQVTQMGQEVILRCVPISNHLYFYWYRQILGQKVEFLVSFYNNEISEKSEIFDDQFSVERPDGSNFTLKIRSTKLEDSAMYFCATYRVLLGQGRGEQYFGPGTRLTVT.

The chain employs TRBV28 and TRBJ2-3, with 8 bases matching TRBD2. Germline-derived CDR1 and CDR2 are MDHEN and SYDVKM. J was trimmed by 4 bases and V by 3 bases; bases with no gene match: 6. The CDR3 covers 15 residues. CDR3 in DNA: TGTGCCAGCAGTTTCGGGACTAGGAACGCAGATACGCAGTATTTT. The encoded protein is CASSFGTRNADTQYF.

In this sample, this clone turned up a few times. The rearrangement links TRBV4-3 to TRBJ2-1; possible D gene TRBD1, 5 bases. V lost 0 bases, J lost 2 bases, and 11 bases lay in between. The CDR3 is 16 residues long. Per germline, CDR1 LGHNA and CDR2 YSLEER. The chain's CDR3 is CASSQDGAEPYNEQFF. The CDR3 DNA sequence: TGCGCCAGCAGCCAAGATGGGGCAGAGCCCTACAATGAGCAGTTCTTC.

The rearrangement joins TRBV10-3 to TRBJ1-2, with 8 bases fitting TRBD1. This CDR3 spans 16 amino acids. Germline-derived CDR1 and CDR2 are ENHRY and SYGVKD. V lost 3 bases to trimming and J lost 4 bases; unmatched junction nucleotides: 10. For the CDR3, the DNA is TGTGCCATCAGTGAAAGCAGGACAGGGCTCCTCTATGGCTACACCTTC. It translates to CAISESRTGLLYGYTF.

The chain employs TRBV6-4 and TRBJ2-1, with TRBD1 matching 10 bases. Germline trimming cut 2 bases from V and 6 bases from J; bases unmatched to any gene: 13. Germline lookup yields CDR1 MRHNA and CDR2 SNTAGT. CDR3 length: 18 amino acids. CDR3 region: CASSDRTGGVRKVNEQFF. DNA of the CDR3: TGTGCCAGCAGTGACCGGACAGGGGGAGTTAGAAAGGTCAATGAGCAGTTCTTC.

This clone has just one count. The chain recombines TRBV2 with TRBJ1-2, with D perhaps matching TRBD1 (5 bases). The ends were cut back, 11 bases at V and 8 bases at J, with 15 bases in the middle. Germline CDR1 SNHLY, CDR2 FYNNEI. CDR3 length equals 11 residues. The CDR3 nucleotides are TGTGCCCACCGGGCAGGGCAAGGCTACACCTTC. It yields the protein CAHRAGQGYTF.

The chain joins TRBV5-1 to TRBJ1-1; 8 bases are shared with TRBD1. The CDR3 loop spans 16 amino acids. The V gene's germline CDR1 is SGHRS and CDR2 YFSETQ. After removal of 5 bases from V and 4 bases from J, the junction contained 13 bases not matched to a gene. The CDR3 DNA reads TGCGCCAGCAGACGAGGCTTACAGGGGGTCGGCACTGAAGCTTTCTTT. Encoded protein: CASRRGLQGVGTEAFF.

The chain links TRBV4-3 to TRBJ1-4; TRBD1 agrees at 8 bases. The CDR3 loop spans 15 amino acids. Looked up from germline, CDR1 is LGHNA and CDR2 is YSLEER. V lost 8 bases, J lost 6 bases, and 11 bases stayed unmatched. In nucleotides, the CDR3 is TGCGCCAGCGGGGAAGACAGGGGTGGACATGAAAAACTGTTTTTT. It is translated as CASGEDRGGHEKLFF.